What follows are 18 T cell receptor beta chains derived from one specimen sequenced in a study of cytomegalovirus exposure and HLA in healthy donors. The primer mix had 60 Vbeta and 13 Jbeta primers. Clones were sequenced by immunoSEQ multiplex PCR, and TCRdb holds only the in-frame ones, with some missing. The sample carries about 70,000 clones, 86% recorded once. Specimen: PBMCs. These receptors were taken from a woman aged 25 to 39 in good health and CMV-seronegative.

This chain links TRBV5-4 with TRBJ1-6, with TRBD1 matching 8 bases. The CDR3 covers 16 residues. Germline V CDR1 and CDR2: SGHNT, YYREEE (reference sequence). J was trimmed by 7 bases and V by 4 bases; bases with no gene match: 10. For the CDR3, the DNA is TGTGCCAGCAGCGAGATGGACAGGGCCTGGAATTCACCCCTCCACTTT. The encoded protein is CASSEMDRAWNSPLHF. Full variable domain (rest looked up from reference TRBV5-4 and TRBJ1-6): ETGVTQSPTHLIKTRGQQVTLRCSSQSGHNTVSWYQQALGQGPQFIFQYYREEENGRGNFPPRFSGLQFPNYSSELNVNALELDDSALYLCASSEMDRAWNSPLHFGNGTRLTVT.

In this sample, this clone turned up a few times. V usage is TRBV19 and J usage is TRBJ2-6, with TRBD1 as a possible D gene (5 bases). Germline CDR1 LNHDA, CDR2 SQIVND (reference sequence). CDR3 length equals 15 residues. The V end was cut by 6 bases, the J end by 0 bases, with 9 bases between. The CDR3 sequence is CASRSRGSGANVLTF. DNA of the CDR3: TGTGCCAGTAGAAGTAGGGGCTCTGGGGCCAACGTCCTGACTTTC.

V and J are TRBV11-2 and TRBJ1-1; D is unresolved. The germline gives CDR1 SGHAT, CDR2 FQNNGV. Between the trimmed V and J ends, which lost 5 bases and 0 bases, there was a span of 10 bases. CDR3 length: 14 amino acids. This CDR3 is CASSHRQLNTEAFF. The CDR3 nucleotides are TGTGCCAGCAGCCACCGACAATTGAACACTGAAGCTTTCTTT.

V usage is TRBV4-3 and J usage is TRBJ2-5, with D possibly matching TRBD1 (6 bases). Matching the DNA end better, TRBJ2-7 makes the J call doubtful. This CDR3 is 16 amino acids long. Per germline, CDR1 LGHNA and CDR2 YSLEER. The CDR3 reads CASSQDLGTRAYEQYF. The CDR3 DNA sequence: TGCGCCAGCAGCCAAGATTTGGGGACAAGGGCCTACGAGCAGTACTTC.

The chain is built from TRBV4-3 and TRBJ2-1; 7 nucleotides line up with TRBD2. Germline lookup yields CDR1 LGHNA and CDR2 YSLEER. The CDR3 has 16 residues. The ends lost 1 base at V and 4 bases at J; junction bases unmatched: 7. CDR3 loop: CASSQGASGQYNEQFF. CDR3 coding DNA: TGCGCCAGCAGCCAAGGGGCTAGCGGCCAATACAATGAGCAGTTCTTC.

CDR3 nucleotide sequence: TGTGCCAGCAGCTTGAGTAACAGGGCCACTGAAGCTTTCTTT. It codes for CASSLSNRATEAFF. The rearrangement uses TRBV5-5 and TRBJ1-1; TRBD1 is a possible D gene (6 bases). The germline V gene encodes CDR1 SGHKS and CDR2 YYEKEE (reference sequence). Trimming cost V 1 base and J 4 bases, with 11 bases left between them. This CDR3 region has 14 residues.

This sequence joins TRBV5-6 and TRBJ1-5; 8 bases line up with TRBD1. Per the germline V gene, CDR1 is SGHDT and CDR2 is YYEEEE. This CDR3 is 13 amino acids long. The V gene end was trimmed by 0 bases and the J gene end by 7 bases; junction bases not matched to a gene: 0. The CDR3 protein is CASSLDRGQPQHF. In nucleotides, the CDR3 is TGTGCCAGCAGCTTGGACAGGGGGCAGCCCCAGCATTTT.

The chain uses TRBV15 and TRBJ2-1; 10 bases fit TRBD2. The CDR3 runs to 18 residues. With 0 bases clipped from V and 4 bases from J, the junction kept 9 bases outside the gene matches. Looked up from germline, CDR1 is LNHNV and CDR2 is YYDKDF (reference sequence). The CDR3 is CATSRDRASGRDYNEQFF. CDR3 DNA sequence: TGTGCCACCAGCAGAGATCGCGCTAGCGGGAGAGATTACAATGAGCAGTTCTTC.

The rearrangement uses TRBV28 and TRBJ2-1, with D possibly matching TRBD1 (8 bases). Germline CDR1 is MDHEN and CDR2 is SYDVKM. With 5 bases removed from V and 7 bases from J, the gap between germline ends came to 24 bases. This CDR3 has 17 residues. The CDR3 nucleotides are TGTGCCAGCAGTGGCAGACAGGGGAAGCTAGCGGCGAATGAGCAGTTCTTC. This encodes CASSGRQGKLAANEQFF.

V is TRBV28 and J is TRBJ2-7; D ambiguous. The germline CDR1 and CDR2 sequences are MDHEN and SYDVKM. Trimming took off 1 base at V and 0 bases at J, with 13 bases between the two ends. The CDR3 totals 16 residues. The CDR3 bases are TGTGCCAGCAGTTTATCCGCCGGTCGCCCCTCCTACGAGCAGTACTTC. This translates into CASSLSAGRPSYEQYF.

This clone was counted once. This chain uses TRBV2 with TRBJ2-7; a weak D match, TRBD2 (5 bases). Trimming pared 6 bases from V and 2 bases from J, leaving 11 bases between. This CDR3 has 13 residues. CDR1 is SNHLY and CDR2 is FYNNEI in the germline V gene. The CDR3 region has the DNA TGTGCCAGCAGCTTCGTGAGGGCCTACGAGCAGTACTTC. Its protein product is CASSFVRAYEQYF.

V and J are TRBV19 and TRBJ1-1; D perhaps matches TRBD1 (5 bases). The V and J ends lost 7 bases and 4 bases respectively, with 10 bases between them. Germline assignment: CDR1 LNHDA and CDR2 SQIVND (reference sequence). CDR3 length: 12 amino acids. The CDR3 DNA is TGTGCCAGTACCCTGGGGGGCACTGAAGCTTTCTTT. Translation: CASTLGGTEAFF.

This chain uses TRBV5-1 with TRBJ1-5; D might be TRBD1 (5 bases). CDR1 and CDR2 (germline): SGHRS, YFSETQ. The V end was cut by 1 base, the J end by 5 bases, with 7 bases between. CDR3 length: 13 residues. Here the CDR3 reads CASSLWGDQPQHF. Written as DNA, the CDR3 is TGCGCCAGCAGCTTGTGGGGGGATCAGCCCCAGCATTTT.

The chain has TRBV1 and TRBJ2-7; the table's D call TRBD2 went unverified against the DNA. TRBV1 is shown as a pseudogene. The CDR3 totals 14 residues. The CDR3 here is CTSSQGGALYEQYF. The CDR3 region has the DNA TGCACCAGCAGCCAAGGCGGGGCCTTATACGAGCAGTACTTC.

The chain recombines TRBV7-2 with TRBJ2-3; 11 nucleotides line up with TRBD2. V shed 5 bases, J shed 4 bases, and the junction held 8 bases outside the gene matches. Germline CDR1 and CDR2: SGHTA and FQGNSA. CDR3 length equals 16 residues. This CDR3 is CASSPDTSGRSDTQYF. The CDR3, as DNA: TGTGCCAGCAGCCCGGACACTAGCGGGAGATCAGATACGCAGTATTTT.

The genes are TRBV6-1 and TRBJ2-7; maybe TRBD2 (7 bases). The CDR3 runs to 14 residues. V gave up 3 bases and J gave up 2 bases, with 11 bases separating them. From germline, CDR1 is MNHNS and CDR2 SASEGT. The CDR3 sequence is CASSEGGATYEQYF. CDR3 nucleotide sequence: TGTGCCAGCAGTGAGGGGGGGGCCACCTACGAGCAGTACTTC.

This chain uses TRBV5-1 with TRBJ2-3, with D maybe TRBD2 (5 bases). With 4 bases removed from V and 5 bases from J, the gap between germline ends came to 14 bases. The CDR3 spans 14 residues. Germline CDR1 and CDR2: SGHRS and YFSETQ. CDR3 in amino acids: CASSGTGSVDTQYF. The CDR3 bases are TGCGCCAGCAGCGGCACGGGATCAGTAGATACGCAGTATTTT.

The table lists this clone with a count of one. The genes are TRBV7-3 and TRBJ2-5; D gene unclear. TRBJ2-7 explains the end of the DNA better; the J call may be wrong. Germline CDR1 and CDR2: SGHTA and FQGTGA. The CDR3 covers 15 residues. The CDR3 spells CASSLNQAGPYEQYF. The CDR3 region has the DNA TGTGCCAGCAGCTTAAACCAGGCTGGCCCCTACGAGCAGTACTTC.